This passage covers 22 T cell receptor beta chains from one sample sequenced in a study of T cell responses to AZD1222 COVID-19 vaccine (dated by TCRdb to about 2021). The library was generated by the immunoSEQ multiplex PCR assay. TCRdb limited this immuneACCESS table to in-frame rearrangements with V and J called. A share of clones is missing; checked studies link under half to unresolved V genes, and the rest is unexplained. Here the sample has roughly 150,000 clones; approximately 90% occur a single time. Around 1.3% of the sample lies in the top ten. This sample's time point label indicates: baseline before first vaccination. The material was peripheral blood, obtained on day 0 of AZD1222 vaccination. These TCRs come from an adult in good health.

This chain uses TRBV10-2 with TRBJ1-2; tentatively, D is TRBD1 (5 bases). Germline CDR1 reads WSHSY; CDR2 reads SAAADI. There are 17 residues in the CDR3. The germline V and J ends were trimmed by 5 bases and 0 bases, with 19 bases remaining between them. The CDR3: CASSSDLRGRSNYGYTF. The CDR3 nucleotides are TGCGCCAGCAGTTCCGATCTTAGGGGCAGATCTAACTATGGCTACACCTTC.

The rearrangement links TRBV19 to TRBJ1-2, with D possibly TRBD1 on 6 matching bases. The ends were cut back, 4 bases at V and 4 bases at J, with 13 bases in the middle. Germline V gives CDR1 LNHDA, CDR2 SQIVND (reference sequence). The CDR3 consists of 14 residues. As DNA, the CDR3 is TGTGCCAGTAGTAACAACATAGGGGGCTATGGCTACACCTTC. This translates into CASSNNIGGYGYTF.

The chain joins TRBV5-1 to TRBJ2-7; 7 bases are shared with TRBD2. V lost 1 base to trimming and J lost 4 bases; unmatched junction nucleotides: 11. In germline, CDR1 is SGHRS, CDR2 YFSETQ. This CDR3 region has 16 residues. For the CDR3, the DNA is TGCGCCAGCAGCTTGCGTGCTAGCGGTACCTTTTACGAGCAGTACTTC. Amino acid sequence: CASSLRASGTFYEQYF.

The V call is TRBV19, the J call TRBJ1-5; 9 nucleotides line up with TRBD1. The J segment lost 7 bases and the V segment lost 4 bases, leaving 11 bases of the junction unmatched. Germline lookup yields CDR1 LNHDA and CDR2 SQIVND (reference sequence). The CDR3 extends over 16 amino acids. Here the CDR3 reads CASSTPPGTGWQPQHF. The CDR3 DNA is TGTGCCAGTAGTACACCCCCCGGGACAGGGTGGCAGCCCCAGCATTTT.

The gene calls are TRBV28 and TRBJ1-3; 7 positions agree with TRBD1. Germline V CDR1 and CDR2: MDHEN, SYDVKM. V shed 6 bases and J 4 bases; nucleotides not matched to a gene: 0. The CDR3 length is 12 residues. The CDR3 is CASRTGGNTIYF. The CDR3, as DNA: TGTGCCAGCAGGACAGGGGGAAACACCATATATTTT.

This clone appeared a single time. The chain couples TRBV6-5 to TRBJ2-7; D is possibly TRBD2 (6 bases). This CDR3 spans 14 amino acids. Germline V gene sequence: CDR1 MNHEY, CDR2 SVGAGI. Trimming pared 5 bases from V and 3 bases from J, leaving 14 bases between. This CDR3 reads CASSPNWGVYEQYF. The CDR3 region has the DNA TGTGCCAGCAGTCCCAACTGGGGGGTCTACGAGCAGTACTTC.

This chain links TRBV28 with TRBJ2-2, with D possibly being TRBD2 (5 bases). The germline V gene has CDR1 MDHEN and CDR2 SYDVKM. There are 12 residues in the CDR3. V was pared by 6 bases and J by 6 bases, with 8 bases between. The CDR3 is CASSGLSGELFF. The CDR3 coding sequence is TGTGCCAGCAGCGGACTGTCCGGGGAGCTGTTTTTT.

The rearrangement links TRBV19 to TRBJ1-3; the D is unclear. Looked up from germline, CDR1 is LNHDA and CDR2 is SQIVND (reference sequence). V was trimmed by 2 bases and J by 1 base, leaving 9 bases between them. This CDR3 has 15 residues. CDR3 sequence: CASSILPGSGNTIYF. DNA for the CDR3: TGTGCCAGTAGTATACTCCCAGGATCTGGAAACACCATATATTTT.

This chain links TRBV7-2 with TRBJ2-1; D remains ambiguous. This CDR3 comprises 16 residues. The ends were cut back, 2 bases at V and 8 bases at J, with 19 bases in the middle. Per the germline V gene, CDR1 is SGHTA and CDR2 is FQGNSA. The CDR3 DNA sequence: TGTGCCAGCAGCTTACGGACGTCACGATTGGGCGATGAGCAGTTCTTC. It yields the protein CASSLRTSRLGDEQFF.

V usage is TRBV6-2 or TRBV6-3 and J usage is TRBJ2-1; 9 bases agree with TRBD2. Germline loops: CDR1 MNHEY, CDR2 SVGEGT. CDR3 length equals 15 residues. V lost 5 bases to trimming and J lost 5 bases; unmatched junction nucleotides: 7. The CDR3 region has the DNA TGTGCCAGCAGTGATATTAGCGGGAGAGACAATGAGCAGTTCTTC. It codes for CASSDISGRDNEQFF.

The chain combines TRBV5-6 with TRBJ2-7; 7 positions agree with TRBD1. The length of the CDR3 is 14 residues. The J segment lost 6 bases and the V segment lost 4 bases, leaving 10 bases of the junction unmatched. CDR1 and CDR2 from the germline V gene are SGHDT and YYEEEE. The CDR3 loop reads CASSTRDSRFEQYF. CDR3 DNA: TGTGCCAGCAGCACCCGGGACAGTCGGTTCGAGCAGTACTTC. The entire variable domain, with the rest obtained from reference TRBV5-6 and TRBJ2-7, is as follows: DAGVTQSPTHLIKTRGQQVTLRCSPKSGHDTVSWYQQALGQGPQFIFQYYEEEERQRGNFPDRFSGHQFPNYSSELNVNALLLGDSALYLCASSTRDSRFEQYFGPGTRLTVT.

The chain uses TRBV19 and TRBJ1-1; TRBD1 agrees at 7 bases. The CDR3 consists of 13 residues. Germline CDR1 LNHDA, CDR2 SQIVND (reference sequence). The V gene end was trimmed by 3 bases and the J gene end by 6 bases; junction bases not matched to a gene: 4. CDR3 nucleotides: TGTGCCAGTAGTATTAGGACAGGAGCTGAAGCTTTCTTT. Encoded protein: CASSIRTGAEAFF.

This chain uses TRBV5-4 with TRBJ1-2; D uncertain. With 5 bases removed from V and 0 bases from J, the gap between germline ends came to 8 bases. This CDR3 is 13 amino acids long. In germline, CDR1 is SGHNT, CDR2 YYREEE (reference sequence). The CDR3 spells CASRIASNYGYTF. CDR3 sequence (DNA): TGTGCCAGCAGGATAGCCTCTAACTATGGCTACACCTTC.

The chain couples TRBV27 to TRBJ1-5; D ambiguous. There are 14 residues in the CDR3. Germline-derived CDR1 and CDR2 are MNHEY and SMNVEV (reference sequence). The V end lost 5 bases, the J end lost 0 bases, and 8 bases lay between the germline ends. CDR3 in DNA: TGTGCCAGCAGTCCCTTGGATAGCAATCAGCCCCAGCATTTT. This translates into CASSPLDSNQPQHF.

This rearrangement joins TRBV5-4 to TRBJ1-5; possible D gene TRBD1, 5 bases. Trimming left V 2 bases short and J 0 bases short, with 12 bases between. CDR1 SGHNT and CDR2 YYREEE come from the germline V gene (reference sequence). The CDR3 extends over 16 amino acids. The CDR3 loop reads CASSFQGKGSNQPQHF. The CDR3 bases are TGTGCCAGCAGCTTCCAGGGAAAGGGTAGCAATCAGCCCCAGCATTTT. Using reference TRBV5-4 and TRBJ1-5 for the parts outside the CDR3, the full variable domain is ETGVTQSPTHLIKTRGQQVTLRCSSQSGHNTVSWYQQALGQGPQFIFQYYREEENGRGNFPPRFSGLQFPNYSSELNVNALELDDSALYLCASSFQGKGSNQPQHFGDGTRLSIL.

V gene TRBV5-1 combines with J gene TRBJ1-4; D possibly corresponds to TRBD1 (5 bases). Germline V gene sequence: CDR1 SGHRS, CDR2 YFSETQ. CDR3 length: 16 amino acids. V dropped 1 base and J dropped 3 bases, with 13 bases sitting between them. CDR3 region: CASSLSAGGPNEKLFF. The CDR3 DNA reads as TGCGCCAGCAGCTTGAGCGCGGGGGGTCCTAATGAAAAACTGTTTTTT.

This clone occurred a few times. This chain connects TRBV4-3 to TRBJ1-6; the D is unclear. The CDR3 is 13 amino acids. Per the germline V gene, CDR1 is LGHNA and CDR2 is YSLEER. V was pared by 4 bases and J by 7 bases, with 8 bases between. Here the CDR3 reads CASSPRLNSPLHF. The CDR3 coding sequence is TGCGCCAGCAGCCCCCGACTCAATTCACCCCTCCACTTT.

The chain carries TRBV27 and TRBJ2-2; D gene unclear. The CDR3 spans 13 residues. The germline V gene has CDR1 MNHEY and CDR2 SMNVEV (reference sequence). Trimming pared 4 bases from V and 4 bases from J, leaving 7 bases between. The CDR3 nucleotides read TGTGCCAGCAGTTATGACACCACCGGGGAGCTGTTTTTT. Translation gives CASSYDTTGELFF.

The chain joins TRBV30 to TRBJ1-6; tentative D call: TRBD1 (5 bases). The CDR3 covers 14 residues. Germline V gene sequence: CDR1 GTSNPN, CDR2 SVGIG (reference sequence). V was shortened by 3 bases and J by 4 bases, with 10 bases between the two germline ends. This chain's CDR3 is CAWSPGTYNSPLHF. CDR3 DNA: TGTGCCTGGAGCCCCGGGACTTATAATTCACCCCTCCACTTT.

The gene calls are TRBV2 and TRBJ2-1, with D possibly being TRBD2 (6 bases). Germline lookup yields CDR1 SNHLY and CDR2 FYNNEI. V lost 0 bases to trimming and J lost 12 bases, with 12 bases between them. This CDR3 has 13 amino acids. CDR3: CASSEAASVSQFF. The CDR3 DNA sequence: TGTGCCAGCAGTGAAGCGGCTAGCGTCTCGCAGTTCTTC.

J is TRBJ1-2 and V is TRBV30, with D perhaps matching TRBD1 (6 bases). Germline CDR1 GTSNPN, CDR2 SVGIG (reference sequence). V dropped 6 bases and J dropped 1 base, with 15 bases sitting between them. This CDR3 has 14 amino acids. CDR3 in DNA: TGTGCCTGTCCCGGGGGCGGCCGTAACTATGGCTACACCTTC. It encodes CACPGGGRNYGYTF.

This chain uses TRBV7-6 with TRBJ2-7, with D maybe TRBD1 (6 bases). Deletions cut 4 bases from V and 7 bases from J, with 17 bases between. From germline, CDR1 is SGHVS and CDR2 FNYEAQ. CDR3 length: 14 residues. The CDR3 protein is CASSSYREAGEQYF. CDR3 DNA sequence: TGTGCCAGCAGCTCCTACAGGGAAGCAGGGGAGCAGTACTTC. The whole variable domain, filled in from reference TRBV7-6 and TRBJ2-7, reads GAGVSQSPRYKVTKRGQDVALRCDPISGHVSLYWYRQALGQGPEFLTYFNYEAQQDKSGLPNDRFSAERPEGSISTLTIQRTEQRDSAMYRCASSSYREAGEQYFGPGTRLTVT.